This TCR beta chain was found in a study of blood T cell repertoires in COVID-19. Study-wide context: Sites across the United States, Italy and Spain contributed samples from acute and convalescent COVID-19. PBMCs, B-cell-depleted T cells, or T cells provided the cDNA or gDNA that made up the material.

Original data processing: Amplifying reference gene primers gave estimates of nucleated cell counts. Clones were sequenced by immunoSEQ multiplex PCR, and TCRdb holds only the in-frame ones, with some missing. The D gene and trimming were derived from the DNA, and the V and J assignments and clone size from that table. The profile covers about 180,000 clones, with 65% to 90% appearing a single time and less than 2% taken by the ten largest. V lost 3 bases and J lost 7, with 7 bases in between. The germline gives CDR1 MNHEY, CDR2 SMNVEV (reference sequence). This CDR3 is built from 13 residues. Material for sequencing was peripheral blood. The TCR originated in a human donor in a cohort sampled during active COVID-19. The chain carries TRBV27 and TRBJ1-6; D call uncertain. The CDR3 is CASSFDGNSPLHF. In DNA form, the CDR3 reads TGTGCCAGCAGTTTCGACGGGAATTCACCCCTCCACTTT.